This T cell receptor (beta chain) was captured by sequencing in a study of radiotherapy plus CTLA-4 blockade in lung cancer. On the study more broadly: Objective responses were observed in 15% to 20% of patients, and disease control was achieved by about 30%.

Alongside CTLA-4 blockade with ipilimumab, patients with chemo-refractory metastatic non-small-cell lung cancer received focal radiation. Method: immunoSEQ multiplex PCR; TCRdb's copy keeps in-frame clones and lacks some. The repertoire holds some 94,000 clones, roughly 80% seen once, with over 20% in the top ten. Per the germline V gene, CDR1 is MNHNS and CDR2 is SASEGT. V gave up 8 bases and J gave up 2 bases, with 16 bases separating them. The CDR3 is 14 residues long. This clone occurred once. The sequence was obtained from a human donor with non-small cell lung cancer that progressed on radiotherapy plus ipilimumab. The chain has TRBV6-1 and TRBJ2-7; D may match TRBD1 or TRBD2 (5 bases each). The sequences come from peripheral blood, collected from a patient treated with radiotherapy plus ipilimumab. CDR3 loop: CASDDGARTYEQYF. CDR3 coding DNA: TGTGCCAGCGACGACGGGGCTAGGACCTACGAGCAGTACTTC.